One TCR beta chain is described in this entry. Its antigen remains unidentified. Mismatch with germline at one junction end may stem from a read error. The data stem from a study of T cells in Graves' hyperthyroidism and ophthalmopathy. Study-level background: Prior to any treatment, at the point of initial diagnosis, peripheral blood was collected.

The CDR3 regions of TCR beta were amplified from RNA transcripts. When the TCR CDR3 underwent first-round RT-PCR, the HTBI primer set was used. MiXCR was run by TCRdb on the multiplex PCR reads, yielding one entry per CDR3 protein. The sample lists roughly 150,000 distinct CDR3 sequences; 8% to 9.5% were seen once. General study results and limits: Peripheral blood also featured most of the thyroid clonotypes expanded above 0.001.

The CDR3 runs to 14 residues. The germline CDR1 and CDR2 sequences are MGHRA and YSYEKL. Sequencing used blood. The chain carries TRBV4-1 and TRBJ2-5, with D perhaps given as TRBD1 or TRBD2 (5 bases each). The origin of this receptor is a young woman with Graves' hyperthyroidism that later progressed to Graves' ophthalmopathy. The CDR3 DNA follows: TGCACCAGCAGCCAAGAGGGGAGTCAAGAGACCCAGTACTTC. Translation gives CTSSQEGSQETQYF.